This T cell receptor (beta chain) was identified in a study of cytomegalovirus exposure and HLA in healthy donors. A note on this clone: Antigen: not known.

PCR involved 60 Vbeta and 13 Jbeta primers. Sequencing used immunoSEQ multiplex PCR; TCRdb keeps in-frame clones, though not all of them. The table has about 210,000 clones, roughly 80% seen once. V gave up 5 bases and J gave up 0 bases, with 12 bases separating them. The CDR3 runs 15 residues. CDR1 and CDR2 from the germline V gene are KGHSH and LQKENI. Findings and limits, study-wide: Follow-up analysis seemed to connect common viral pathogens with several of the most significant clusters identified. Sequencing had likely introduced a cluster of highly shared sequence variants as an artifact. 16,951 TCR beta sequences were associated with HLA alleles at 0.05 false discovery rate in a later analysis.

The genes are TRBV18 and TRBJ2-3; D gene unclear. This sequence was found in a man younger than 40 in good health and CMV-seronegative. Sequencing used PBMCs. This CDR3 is CASSGGVGSTDTQYF. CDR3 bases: TGTGCCAGCTCAGGTGGAGTTGGTAGCACAGATACGCAGTATTTT.